This passage covers 4 T cell receptor beta chains from one sample sequenced in a study of OX40 agonist ivuxolimab in advanced cancers. Here immunoSEQ multiplex PCR was the method, and the copy in TCRdb shows in-frame clones only, minus some. The repertoire has 57,000 or so clones, 84% of them found once; the top ten carry around 0.65%. Sample: CD4+ or CD8+ T cells sorted from blood, taken in a trial of the OX40 agonist ivuxolimab. Receptor source: an adult with an advanced solid tumor such as melanoma, head and neck, liver or kidney cancer.

The rearrangement uses TRBV27 and TRBJ2-5; 7 nucleotides line up with TRBD1. The CDR3 runs 13 residues. The junction had 9 bases not matched to a gene; V was cut back by 5 bases and J by 9 bases. Germline assignment: CDR1 MNHEY and CDR2 SMNVEV (reference sequence). The CDR3 reads CASSRQGPLAQYF. In DNA form, the CDR3 reads TGTGCCAGCAGTAGACAGGGACCGCTGGCCCAGTACTTC.

The chain links TRBV29-1 to TRBJ1-2; 10 nucleotides match TRBD1. This CDR3 is 15 amino acids long. Unmatched junction bases numbered 12, after V lost 7 bases and J lost 4 bases. Germline V gene sequence: CDR1 SQVTM, CDR2 ANQGSEA. As DNA, the CDR3 is TGCAGCGCCGAAGCCGGGACAGGGGCTACCTATGGCTACACCTTC. Protein sequence: CSAEAGTGATYGYTF.

The genes are TRBV4-2 and TRBJ2-1, with D unclear. CDR3 length equals 15 residues. V shed 4 bases and J shed 0 bases, with 10 bases lying between them. Germline loops: CDR1 LGHNA, CDR2 YNFKEQ. CDR3 amino acids: CASSPLSGSYNEQFF. CDR3 bases: TGTGCCAGCAGCCCCCTGTCGGGCTCCTACAATGAGCAGTTCTTC.

The rearrangement joins TRBV27 to TRBJ2-5; D is possibly TRBD2 (6 bases). This CDR3 contains 13 residues. V was trimmed by 1 base and J by 5 bases, leaving 8 bases between them. Per germline, CDR1 MNHEY and CDR2 SMNVEV (reference sequence). CDR3 protein: CASSLWRGETQYF. The CDR3 DNA reads as TGTGCCAGCAGTTTATGGAGGGGTGAGACCCAGTACTTC.